This is a list of T cell receptor beta chains from one sample in a study of T cell responses to AZD1222 COVID-19 vaccine. Clones were read by immunoSEQ multiplex PCR, and TCRdb kept only the in-frame ones, dropping some. The sample comprises roughly 120,000 clones, 84% of which are singletons, and about 9% rests with the top ten. Sample: peripheral blood, taken on day 0 of AZD1222 vaccination. All receptors come from an adult in good health. CDR3s include the opening cysteine and the closing phenylalanine or tryptophan. A D gene is named only where the DNA matches it firmly. The size field is filled for only some rows; it gives once, few, many or a size class.

>18|TRBJ2-1|NA|TRBV7-8|TRBD2
CASSPGTSGRGSYNEQFF
TGTGCCAGCAGCCCAGGGACTAGCGGGAGGGGGTCCTACAATGAGCAGTTCTTC
>17|TRBJ1-1|NA|TRBV4-1|NA
CASSQVLGGYTNTEAFF
TGCGCCAGCAGCCAAGTTCTCGGGGGATATACGAACACTGAAGCTTTCTTT
>14|TRBJ1-2|few|TRBV28|TRBD1
CASRKTGGIYGYTF
TGTGCCAGCAGGAAGACAGGGGGGATCTATGGCTACACCTTC
>16|TRBJ2-2|NA|TRBV7-3|NA
CASSRSGGARTGELFF
TGTGCCAGCAGCCGGTCGGGTGGGGCTAGAACCGGGGAGCTGTTTTTT
>15|TRBJ1-6|NA|TRBV6-2/TRBV6-3|NA
CASSYEGGAGSPLHF
TGTGCCAGCAGTTACGAGGGGGGCGCGGGATCACCCCTCCACTTT
>14|TRBJ2-3|NA|TRBV7-6|NA
CASSQDGRADTQYF
TGTGCCAGCAGCCAAGACGGACGTGCAGATACGCAGTATTTT
>14|TRBJ1-4|once|TRBV28|NA
CASSPQTGHLGLFF
TGTGCCAGCAGTCCTCAGACAGGCCACCTGGGACTGTTTTTT
>17|TRBJ2-3|NA|TRBV4-3|TRBD2
CASSHGLAGGGTDTQYF
TGCGCCAGCAGCCACGGTCTAGCGGGAGGCGGCACAGATACGCAGTATTTT
>17|TRBJ2-7|NA|TRBV28|TRBD2
CASSLKVGGENSYEQYF
TGTGCCAGCAGTTTAAAGGTGGGAGGGGAGAACTCCTACGAGCAGTACTTC
>12|TRBJ2-7|NA|TRBV28|NA
CASGRGPYEQYF
TGTGCCAGCGGTAGGGGTCCCTACGAGCAGTACTTC
>14|TRBJ2-2|NA|TRBV2|NA
CASSGQGLIGELFF
TGTGCCAGCAGTGGCCAGGGGTTGATCGGGGAGCTGTTTTTT
>13|TRBJ1-2|NA|TRBV19|NA
CASSIAREDGYTF
TGTGCCAGTAGTATAGCCAGGGAGGATGGCTACACCTTC
>14|TRBJ1-4|NA|TRBV28|NA
CASSPPTGFEKLFF
TGTGCCAGCAGTCCACCTACAGGGTTTGAAAAACTGTTTTTT
>15|TRBJ1-3|NA|TRBV28|NA
CASSQGGGVGNTIYF
TGTGCCAGCAGCCAAGGCGGAGGAGTCGGAAACACCATATATTTT
>14|TRBJ2-3|NA|TRBV11-2|NA
CASSSPRERGTQYF
TGTGCCAGCAGCTCACCTCGGGAGAGGGGTACGCAGTATTTT
>13|TRBJ2-7|NA|TRBV28|TRBD1
CASRGQGFYEQYF
TGTGCCAGCAGAGGACAGGGGTTCTACGAGCAGTACTTC
>13|TRBJ2-5|once|TRBV19|NA
CASRGGYIETQYF
TGTGCCAGTAGGGGAGGATACATAGAGACCCAGTACTTC
>10|TRBJ2-5|NA|TRBV20-1|NA
CSARRETQYF
TGCAGTGCTAGACGGGAGACCCAGTACTTC
>12|TRBJ1-6|NA|TRBV6-2/TRBV6-3|NA
CASSLVTTALHF
TGTGCCAGCAGTTTGGTGACAACGGCCCTCCACTTT
>15|TRBJ1-4|NA|TRBV6-5|NA
CASSLQGQRGEKLFF
TGTGCCAGCAGCCTACAGGGTCAGAGGGGTGAAAAACTGTTTTTT
>16|TRBJ2-7|NA|TRBV6-5|NA
CASSFFRGEGLYEQYF
TGTGCCAGCAGTTTCTTCAGGGGGGAGGGTTTGTACGAGCAGTACTTC
>13|TRBJ2-3|NA|TRBV19|NA
CASSMGGADTQYF
TGTGCCAGTAGTATGGGGGGCGCGGATACGCAGTATTTT
>14|TRBJ1-2|NA|TRBV19|NA
CASSLGRGSNGYTF
TGTGCCAGTAGTCTGGGCAGGGGATCGAATGGCTACACCTTC
>13|TRBJ1-2|NA|TRBV7-2|NA
CASSFRALDGYTF
TGTGCCAGCAGCTTCCGCGCTCTGGATGGCTACACCTTC
>14|TRBJ2-3|NA|TRBV2|NA
CASTPGGSTDTQYF
TGTGCCAGCACCCCGGGCGGTAGCACAGATACGCAGTATTTT
>16|TRBJ2-2|NA|TRBV7-2|NA
CASSPNWRTLTGELFF
TGTGCCAGCAGCCCGAATTGGCGGACACTCACCGGGGAGCTGTTTTTT
>14|TRBJ1-6|NA|TRBV5-1|NA
CASSLMDPNSPLHF
TGCGCCAGCAGCTTGATGGACCCTAATTCACCCCTCCACTTT
>16|TRBJ1-6|NA|TRBV2|TRBD1
CASSWTGSSYNSPLHF
TGTGCCAGCAGTTGGACAGGGAGCTCCTATAATTCACCCCTCCACTTT
>14|TRBJ2-7|few|TRBV11-2|NA
CASSLVGNKYEQYF
TGTGCCAGCAGCTTAGTTGGTAACAAGTACGAGCAGTACTTC
>17|TRBJ2-3|NA|TRBV18|NA
CASSLGKRADLTDTQYF
TGTGCCAGCTCACTTGGGAAGCGGGCGGATCTCACAGATACGCAGTATTTT
>16|TRBJ2-6|NA|TRBV19|TRBD1
CASSPTGVSGANVLTF
TGTGCCAGTAGCCCGACAGGGGTGTCTGGGGCCAACGTCCTGACTTTC
>15|TRBJ1-3|NA|TRBV10-3|NA
CAIRDPGTSGNTIYF
TGTGCCATCAGGGACCCCGGGACCTCTGGAAACACCATATATTTT
>13|TRBJ1-2|NA|TRBV10-3|NA
CAIRGGTFYGYTF
TGTGCCATCAGGGGTGGGACATTTTATGGCTACACCTTC
>16|TRBJ1-5|NA|TRBV6-6|TRBD1
CASSSGTGGWSQPQHF
TGTGCCAGCAGTTCGGGGACAGGGGGCTGGAGTCAGCCCCAGCATTTT
>15|TRBJ1-1|NA|TRBV21-1|NA
CASSPGPRAVSEAFF
TGTGCCAGCAGCCCAGGCCCCCGCGCGGTATCTGAAGCTTTCTTT
>13|TRBJ2-7|NA|TRBV21-1|NA
CASSKVLWAEQYF
TGTGCCAGCAGCAAAGTTTTATGGGCCGAGCAGTACTTC
>13|TRBJ2-7|NA|TRBV7-9|NA
CASSGEGVYEQYF
TGTGCCAGCAGCGGGGAGGGGGTCTACGAGCAGTACTTC
>17|TRBJ2-1|once|TRBV19|TRBD2
CASSMGSGGTIYNEQFF
TGTGCCAGTAGTATGGGTAGCGGGGGGACCATTTACAATGAGCAGTTCTTC
>14|TRBJ2-2|few|TRBV9|NA
CASSPSGETGELFF
TGTGCCAGCAGCCCAAGCGGAGAAACCGGGGAGCTGTTTTTT
>14|TRBJ2-7|once|TRBV5-1|TRBD1
CASSYFGQGYEQYF
TGCGCCAGCAGCTATTTTGGACAGGGCTACGAGCAGTACTTC
>16|TRBJ1-4|NA|TRBV19|TRBD1
CASSTPPGTGHEKLFF
TGTGCCAGTAGTACCCCTCCCGGGACAGGGCATGAAAAACTGTTTTTT
>16|TRBJ2-5|NA|TRBV28|TRBD1
CASNAWGTGESGTQYF
TGTGCCAGCAACGCCTGGGGGACAGGGGAATCGGGGACCCAGTACTTC
>11|TRBJ2-7|NA|TRBV20-1|NA
CSARGAYEQYF
TGCAGTGCCAGAGGAGCTTACGAGCAGTACTTC
>12|TRBJ2-4|NA|TRBV29-1|NA
CSVSGPGNIQYF
TGCAGCGTTTCCGGTCCGGGGAACATTCAGTACTTC
>15|TRBJ1-4|NA|TRBV6-5|NA
CASRDGTTGYEKLFF
TGTGCCAGCAGGGACGGGACGACGGGCTATGAAAAACTGTTTTTT
>14|TRBJ1-1|NA|TRBV30|TRBD1
CAWTPGQGVTEAFF
TGTGCCTGGACCCCAGGACAGGGAGTTACTGAAGCTTTCTTT
>16|TRBJ2-7|NA|TRBV19|NA
CASTAKSRGRDYEQYF
TGTGCCAGTACCGCAAAATCCCGGGGCAGAGACTACGAGCAGTACTTC
>13|TRBJ1-1|NA|TRBV5-6|NA
CASSLAGGSSAFF
TGTGCCAGCAGCTTGGCGGGGGGTTCGTCGGCTTTCTTT
>13|TRBJ2-5|NA|TRBV12-3/TRBV12-4|NA
CASSLGFAETQYF
TGTGCCAGCAGTTTAGGGTTTGCAGAGACCCAGTACTTC
>13|TRBJ2-4|NA|TRBV19|NA
CASSTDFLGIQYF
TGTGCCAGTAGTACCGACTTTCTGGGGATTCAGTACTTC
>19|TRBJ2-7|NA|TRBV11-3|TRBD2
CASTAWVWLAGGVPYEQYF
TGTGCCAGCACCGCTTGGGTTTGGCTAGCGGGAGGAGTTCCTTACGAGCAGTACTTC
>17|TRBJ2-7|NA|TRBV5-4|TRBD1
CASSLGGQGGWGYEQYF
TGTGCCAGCAGCTTGGGTGGACAGGGGGGTTGGGGATACGAGCAGTACTTC
>18|TRBJ1-5|NA|TRBV18|NA
CASSPQGLRGTVGQPQHF
TGTGCCAGCTCACCACAAGGCTTGAGGGGTACAGTTGGTCAGCCCCAGCATTTT
>13|TRBJ1-1|once|TRBV6-4|TRBD1
CASSEGQGTEAFF
TGTGCCAGCAGTGAGGGACAGGGCACTGAAGCTTTCTTT
>15|TRBJ2-7|NA|TRBV9|TRBD2
CASSGGGSGFYEQYF
TGTGCCAGCAGCGGCGGGGGTAGCGGATTCTACGAGCAGTACTTC
>14|TRBJ2-2|NA|TRBV3-1/TRBV3-2|NA
CASSRRQNTGELFF
TGTGCCAGCAGCCGCCGACAGAACACCGGGGAGCTGTTTTTT
>14|TRBJ2-1|NA|TRBV7-9|NA
CASSLASSYNEQFF
TGTGCCAGCAGCTTAGCTTCCTCCTACAATGAGCAGTTCTTC
>13|TRBJ2-7|NA|TRBV7-9|TRBD2
CASTLAGGNEQYF
TGTGCCAGCACACTAGCGGGAGGAAACGAGCAGTACTTC
>15|TRBJ2-2|NA|TRBV27|TRBD2
CASTLRLATTGELFF
TGTGCCAGCACCCTAAGACTAGCTACAACCGGGGAGCTGTTTTTT